This T cell receptor beta chain is from a study of OX40 agonist ivuxolimab in advanced cancers. The germline V gene encodes CDR1 SGHNT and CDR2 YYREEE (reference sequence). The CDR3 extends over 17 amino acids. The V and J ends lost 4 bases and 2 bases, in that order; junction bases with no gene match: 13. The data were produced by immunoSEQ multiplex PCR, yet TCRdb's version contains in-frame clones alone and is incomplete. The sample has 50,000 to 60,000 clones; almost 90% are singletons. The clonotype originates from an adult with an advanced solid tumor such as melanoma, head and neck, liver or kidney cancer. Sequencing was performed on CD4+ or CD8+ T cells sorted from blood, taken in a trial of the OX40 agonist ivuxolimab. The chain employs TRBV5-4 and TRBJ2-3, with 7 bases fitting TRBD1. CDR3 loop: CASSLPRQGPNTDTQYF. CDR3 coding DNA: TGTGCCAGCAGCCTACCCCGACAGGGCCCCAACACAGATACGCAGTATTTT.